The T cell receptor beta chain described here comes from a study of cytomegalovirus exposure and HLA in healthy donors. Study-wide results and limits: Associated with cytomegalovirus, according to the listing, were 150 to 200 TCR beta chains. High sensitivity and specificity were reportedly achieved when the classifier diagnosed cytomegalovirus status. Segments of the TCR beta V type were, in most cases, productive about 90% or about 30% of the time in an earlier analysis. In a later analysis, most CMV-associated TCR beta chains appeared HLA-restricted.

The CDR3 sequence is 19 residues long. Per germline, CDR1 LGHNA and CDR2 YNFKEQ. V shed 1 base and J shed 5 bases, with 25 bases lying between them. In the case of this clone: Its cognate antigen is unknown.

Both 60 Vbeta primers and 13 Jbeta primers went into the PCR. Assay: immunoSEQ multiplex PCR; the TCRdb copy retains only in-frame clones and omits some. The table lists around 150,000 clones, approximately 80% of them singletons. The sequenced sample consisted of PBMCs. The source is a man aged 25-45 years in good health and CMV-seronegative. The chain links TRBV4-2 to TRBJ2-3; D not certain. The CDR3 region is CASSQAFHIARRIGDTQYF. In DNA, the CDR3 is TGTGCCAGCAGCCAAGCTTTCCATATTGCTAGACGGATAGGAGATACGCAGTATTTT.